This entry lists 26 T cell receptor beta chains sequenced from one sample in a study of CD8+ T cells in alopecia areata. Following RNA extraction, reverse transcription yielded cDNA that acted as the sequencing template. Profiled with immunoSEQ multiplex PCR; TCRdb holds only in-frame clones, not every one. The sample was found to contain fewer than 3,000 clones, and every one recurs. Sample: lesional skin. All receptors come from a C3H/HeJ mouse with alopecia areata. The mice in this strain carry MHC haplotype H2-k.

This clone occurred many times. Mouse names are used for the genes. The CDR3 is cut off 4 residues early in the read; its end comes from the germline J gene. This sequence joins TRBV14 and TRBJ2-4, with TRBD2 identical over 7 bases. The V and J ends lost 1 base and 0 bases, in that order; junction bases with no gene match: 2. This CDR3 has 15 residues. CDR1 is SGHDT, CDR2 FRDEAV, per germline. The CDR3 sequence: CASSFGGGSQNTLYF. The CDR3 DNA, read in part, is TGTGCCAGCAGTTTCGGGGGGGGAAGTCAAAAC. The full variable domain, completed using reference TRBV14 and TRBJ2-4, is EAGVTQSPRYAVLQEGQAVSFWCDPISGHDTLYWYQQPRDQGPQLLVYFRDEAVIDNSQLPSDRFSAVRPKGTNSTLKIQSAKQGDTATYLCASSFGGGSQNTLYFGAGTRLSVL.

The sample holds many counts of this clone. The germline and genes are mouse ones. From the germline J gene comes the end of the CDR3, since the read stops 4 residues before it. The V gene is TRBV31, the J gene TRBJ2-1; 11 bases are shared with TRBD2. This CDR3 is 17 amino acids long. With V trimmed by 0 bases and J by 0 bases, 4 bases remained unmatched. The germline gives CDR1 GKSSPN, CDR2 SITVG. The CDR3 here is CAWSLGGLGDNYAEQFF. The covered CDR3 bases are TGTGCCTGGAGTCTAGGGGGACTGGGGGATAACTATGCT.

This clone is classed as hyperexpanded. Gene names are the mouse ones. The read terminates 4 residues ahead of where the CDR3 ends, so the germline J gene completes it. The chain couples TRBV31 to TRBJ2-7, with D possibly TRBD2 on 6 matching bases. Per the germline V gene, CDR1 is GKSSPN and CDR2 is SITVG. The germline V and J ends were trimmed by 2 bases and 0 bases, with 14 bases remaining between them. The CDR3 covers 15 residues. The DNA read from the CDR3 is TGTGCCTGGAGTGCCCCGCGGGGGGTCTCCTAT. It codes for CAWSAPRGVSY. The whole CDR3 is CAWSAPRGVSYEQYF.

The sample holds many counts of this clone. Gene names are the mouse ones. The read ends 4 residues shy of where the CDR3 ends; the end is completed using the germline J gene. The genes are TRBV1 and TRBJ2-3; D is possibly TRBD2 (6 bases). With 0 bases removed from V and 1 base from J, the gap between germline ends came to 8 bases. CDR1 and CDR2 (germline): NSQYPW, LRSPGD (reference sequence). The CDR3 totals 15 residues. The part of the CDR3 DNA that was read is TGCACCTGCAGTGCAGATGTGGGGGGTGCAGAA. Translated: CTCSADVGGAE. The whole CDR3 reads CTCSADVGGAETLYF.

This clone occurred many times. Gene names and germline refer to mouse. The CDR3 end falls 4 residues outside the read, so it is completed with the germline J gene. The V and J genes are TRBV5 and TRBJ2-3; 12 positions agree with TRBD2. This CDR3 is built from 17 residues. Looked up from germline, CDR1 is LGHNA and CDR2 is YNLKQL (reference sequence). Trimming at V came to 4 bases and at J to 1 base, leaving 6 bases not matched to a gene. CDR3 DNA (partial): TGTGCCAGCAGCCCTCGGACTGGGGGGGAAGGTGCAGAA. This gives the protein CASSPRTGGEGAE. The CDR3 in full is CASSPRTGGEGAETLYF.

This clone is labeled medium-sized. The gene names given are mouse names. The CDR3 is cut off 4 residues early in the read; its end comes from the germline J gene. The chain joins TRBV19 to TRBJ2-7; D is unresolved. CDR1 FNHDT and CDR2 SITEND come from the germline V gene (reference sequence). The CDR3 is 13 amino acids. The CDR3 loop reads CASSIMVLYEQYF. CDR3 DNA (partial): TGTGCCAGCAGTATAATGGTTCTGTAT.

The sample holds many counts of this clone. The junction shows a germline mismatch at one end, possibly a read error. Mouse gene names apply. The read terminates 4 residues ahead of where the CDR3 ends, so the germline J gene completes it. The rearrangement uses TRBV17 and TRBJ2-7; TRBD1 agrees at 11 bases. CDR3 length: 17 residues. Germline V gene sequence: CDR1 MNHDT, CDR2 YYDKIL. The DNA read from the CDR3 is TGTGCCAGCAGGTGGGCGGACAGGGGGCGAACCTCCTAT. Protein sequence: CASRWADRGRTSY. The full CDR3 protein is CASRWADRGRTSYEQYF.

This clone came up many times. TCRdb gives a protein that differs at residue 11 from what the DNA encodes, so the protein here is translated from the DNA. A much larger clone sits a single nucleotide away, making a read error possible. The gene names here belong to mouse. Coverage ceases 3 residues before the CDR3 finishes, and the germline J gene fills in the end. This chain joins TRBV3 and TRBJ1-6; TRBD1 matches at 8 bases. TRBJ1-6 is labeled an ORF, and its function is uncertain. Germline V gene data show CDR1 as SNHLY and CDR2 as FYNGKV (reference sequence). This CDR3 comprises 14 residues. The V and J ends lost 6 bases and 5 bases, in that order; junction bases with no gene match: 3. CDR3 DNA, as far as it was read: TGTGCCAGCAGTATACAGGGGGATAATTCGCCC. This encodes CASSIQGDNSP. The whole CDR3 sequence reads CASSIQGDNSPLYF.

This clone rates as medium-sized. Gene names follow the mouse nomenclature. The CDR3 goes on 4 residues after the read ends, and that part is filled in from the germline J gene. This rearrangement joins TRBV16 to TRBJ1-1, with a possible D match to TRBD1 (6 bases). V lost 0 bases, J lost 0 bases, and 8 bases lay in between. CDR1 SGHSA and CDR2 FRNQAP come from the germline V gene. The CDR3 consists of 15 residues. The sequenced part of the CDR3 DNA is TGTGCAAGCAGCTTAGATGGGACAACAAACACA. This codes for CASSLDGTTNT. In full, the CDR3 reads CASSLDGTTNTEVFF. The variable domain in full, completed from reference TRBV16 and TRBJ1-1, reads NAGVIQTPRHKVTGKGQEATLWCEPISGHSAVFWYRQTIVQGLEFLTYFRNQAPIDDSGMPKERFSAQMPNQSHSTLKIQSTQPQDSAVYLCASSLDGTTNTEVFFGKGTRLTVV.

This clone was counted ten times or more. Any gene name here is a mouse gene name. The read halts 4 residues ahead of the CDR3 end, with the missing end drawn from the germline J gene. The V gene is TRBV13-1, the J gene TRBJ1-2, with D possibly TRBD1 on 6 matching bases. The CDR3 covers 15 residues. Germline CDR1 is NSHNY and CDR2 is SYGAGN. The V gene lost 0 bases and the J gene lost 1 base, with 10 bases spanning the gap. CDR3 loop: CASSDAGTKNSDYTF. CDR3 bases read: TGTGCCAGCAGTGATGCAGGGACAAAAAACTCC.

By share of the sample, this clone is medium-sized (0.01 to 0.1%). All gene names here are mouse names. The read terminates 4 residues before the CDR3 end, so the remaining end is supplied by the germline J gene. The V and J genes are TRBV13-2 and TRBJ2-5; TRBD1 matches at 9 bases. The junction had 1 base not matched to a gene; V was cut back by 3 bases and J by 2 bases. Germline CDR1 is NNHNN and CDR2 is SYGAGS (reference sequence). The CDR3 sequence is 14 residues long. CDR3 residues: CASGGTGVQDTQYF. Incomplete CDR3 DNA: TGTGCCAGCGGTGGGACAGGGGTCCAAGAC.

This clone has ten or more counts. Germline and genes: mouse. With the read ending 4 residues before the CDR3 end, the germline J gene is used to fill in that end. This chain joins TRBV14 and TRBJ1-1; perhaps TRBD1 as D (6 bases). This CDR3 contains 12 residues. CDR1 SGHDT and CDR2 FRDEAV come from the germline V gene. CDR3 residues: CASSSGTSEVFF. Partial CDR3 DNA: TGTGCCAGCAGCTCCGGGACATCA.

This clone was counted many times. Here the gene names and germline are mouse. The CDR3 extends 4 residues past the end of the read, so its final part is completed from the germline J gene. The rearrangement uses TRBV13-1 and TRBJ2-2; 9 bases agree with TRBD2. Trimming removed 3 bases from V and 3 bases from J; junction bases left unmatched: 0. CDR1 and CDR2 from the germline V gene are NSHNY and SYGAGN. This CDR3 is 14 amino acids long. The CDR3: CASSGLGDTGQLYF. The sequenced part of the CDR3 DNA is TGTGCCAGCAGTGGACTGGGGGACACCGGG.

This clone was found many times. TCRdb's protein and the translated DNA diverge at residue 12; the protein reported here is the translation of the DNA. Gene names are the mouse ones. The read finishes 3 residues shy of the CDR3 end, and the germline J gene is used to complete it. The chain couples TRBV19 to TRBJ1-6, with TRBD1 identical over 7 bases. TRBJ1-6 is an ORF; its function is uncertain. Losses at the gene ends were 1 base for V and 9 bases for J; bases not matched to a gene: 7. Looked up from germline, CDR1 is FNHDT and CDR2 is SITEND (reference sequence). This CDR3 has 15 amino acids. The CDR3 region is CASSIQGDKLSPLYF. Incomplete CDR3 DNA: TGTGCCAGCAGTATACAGGGGGATAAACTTTCGCCC.

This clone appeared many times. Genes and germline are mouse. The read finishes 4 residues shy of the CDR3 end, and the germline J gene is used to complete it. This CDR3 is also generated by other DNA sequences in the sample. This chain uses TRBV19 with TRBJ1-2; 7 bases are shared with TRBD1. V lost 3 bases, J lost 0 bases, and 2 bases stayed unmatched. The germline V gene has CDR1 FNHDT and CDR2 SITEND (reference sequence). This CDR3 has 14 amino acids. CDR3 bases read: TGTGCCAGCAGTAGGGACAGAGCAAACTCC. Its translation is CASSRDRANS. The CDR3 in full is CASSRDRANSDYTF.

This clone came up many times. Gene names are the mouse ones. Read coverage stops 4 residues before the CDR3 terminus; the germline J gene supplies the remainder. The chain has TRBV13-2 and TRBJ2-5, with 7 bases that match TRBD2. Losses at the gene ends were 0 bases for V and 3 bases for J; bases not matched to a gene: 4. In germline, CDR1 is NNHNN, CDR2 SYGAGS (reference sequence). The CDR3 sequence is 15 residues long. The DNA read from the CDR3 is TGTGCCAGCGGTGATGAGGGACTGCGTCAAGAC. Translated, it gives CASGDEGLRQD. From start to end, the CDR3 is CASGDEGLRQDTQYF.

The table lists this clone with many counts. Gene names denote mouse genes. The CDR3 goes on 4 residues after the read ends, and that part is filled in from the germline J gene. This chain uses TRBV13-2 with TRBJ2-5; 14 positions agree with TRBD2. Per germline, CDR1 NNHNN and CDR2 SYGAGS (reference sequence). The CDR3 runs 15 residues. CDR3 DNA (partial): TGTGCCAGCGGGGGGGACTGGGGGGGCGGAGAC. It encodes CASGGDWGGGD. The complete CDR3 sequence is CASGGDWGGGDTQYF.

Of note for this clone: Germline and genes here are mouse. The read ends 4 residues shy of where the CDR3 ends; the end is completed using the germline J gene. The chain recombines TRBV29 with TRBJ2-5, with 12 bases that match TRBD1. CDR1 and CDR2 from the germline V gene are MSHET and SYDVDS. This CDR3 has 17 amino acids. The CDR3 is CASSLSGTGGTEDTQYF. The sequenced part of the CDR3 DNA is TGTGCTAGCAGTTTATCGGGGACAGGGGGCACGGAAGAC. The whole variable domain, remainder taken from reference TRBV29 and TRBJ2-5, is DMKVTQMPRYLIKRMGENVLLECGQDMSHETMYWYRQDPGLGLQLIYISYDVDSNSEGDIPKGYRVSRKKREHFSLILDSAKTNQTSVYFCASSLSGTGGTEDTQYFGPGTRLLVL.

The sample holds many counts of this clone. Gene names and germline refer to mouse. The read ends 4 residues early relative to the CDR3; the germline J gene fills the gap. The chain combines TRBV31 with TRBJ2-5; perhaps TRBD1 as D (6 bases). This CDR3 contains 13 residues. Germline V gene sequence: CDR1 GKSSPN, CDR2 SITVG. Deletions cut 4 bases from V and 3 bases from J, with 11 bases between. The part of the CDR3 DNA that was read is TGTGCCTGGACAGGGGAAAGGCAAGAC. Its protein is CAWTGERQD. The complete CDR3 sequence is CAWTGERQDTQYF.

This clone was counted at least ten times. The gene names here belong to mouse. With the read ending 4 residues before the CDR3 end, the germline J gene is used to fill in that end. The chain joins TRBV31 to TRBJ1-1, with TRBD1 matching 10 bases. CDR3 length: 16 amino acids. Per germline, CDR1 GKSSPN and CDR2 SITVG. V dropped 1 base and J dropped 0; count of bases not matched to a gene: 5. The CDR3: CAWSRDRGVANTEVFF. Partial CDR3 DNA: TGTGCCTGGAGTCGGGACAGGGGTGTTGCAAACACA.

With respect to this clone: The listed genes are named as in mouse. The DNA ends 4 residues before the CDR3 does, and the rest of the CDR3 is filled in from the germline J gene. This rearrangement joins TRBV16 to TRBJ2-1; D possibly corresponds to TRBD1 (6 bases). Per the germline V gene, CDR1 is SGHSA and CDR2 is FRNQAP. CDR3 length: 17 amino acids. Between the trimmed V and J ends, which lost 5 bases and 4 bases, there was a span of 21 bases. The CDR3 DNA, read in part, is TGTGCAAGCAGCCGGGGACATTGGGCCCCTTGGTATGCT. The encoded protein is CASSRGHWAPWYA. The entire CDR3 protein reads CASSRGHWAPWYAEQFF.

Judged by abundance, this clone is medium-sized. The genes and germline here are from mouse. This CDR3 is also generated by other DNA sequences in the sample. The sequenced part of the CDR3 DNA is TGTGCAAGCAGCTTAGATTGGAGACTGGGGAGCTCCTAT. Its protein product is CASSLDWRLGSSY. The whole CDR3 reads CASSLDWRLGSSYEQYF. J is TRBJ2-7 and V is TRBV16, with 8 positions matching TRBD2. The CDR3 end is not reached by the read, which stops 4 residues before it; the germline J gene fills it in. The CDR3 runs to 17 residues. Germline lookup yields CDR1 SGHSA and CDR2 FRNQAP. V lost 0 bases to trimming and J lost 0 bases; unmatched junction nucleotides: 7. The variable domain in full, with the rest retrieved from reference TRBV16 and TRBJ2-7, is NAGVIQTPRHKVTGKGQEATLWCEPISGHSAVFWYRQTIVQGLEFLTYFRNQAPIDDSGMPKERFSAQMPNQSHSTLKIQSTQPQDSAVYLCASSLDWRLGSSYEQYFGPGTRLTVL.

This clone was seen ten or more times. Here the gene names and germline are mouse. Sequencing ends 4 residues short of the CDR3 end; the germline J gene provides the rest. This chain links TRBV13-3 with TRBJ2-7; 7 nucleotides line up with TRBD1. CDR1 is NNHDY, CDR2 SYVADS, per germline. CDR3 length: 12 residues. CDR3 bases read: TGTGCCAGCAGTGGCAGGGGGTAT. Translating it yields CASSGRGY. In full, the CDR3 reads CASSGRGYEQYF.

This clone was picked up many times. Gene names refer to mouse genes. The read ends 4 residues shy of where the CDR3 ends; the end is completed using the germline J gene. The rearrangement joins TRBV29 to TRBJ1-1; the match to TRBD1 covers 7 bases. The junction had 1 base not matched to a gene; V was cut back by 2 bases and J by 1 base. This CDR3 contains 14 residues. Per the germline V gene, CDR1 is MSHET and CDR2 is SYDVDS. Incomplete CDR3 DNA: TGTGCTAGCAGTTTAGACAGGGTGAACACA. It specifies CASSLDRVNT. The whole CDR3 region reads CASSLDRVNTEVFF.

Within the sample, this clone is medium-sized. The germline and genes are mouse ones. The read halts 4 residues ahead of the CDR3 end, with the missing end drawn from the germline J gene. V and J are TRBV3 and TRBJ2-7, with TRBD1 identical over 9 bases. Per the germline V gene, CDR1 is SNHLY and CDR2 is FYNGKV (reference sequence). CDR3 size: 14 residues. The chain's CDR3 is CASSLGDREDEQYF. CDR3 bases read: TGTGCCAGCAGCTTAGGGGACAGGGAGGAT.

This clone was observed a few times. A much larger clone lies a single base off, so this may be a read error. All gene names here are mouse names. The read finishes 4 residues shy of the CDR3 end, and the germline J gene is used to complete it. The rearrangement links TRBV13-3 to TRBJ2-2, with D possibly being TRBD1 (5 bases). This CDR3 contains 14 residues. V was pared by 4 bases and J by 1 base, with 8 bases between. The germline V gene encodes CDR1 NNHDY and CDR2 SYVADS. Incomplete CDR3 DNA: TGTGCCAGCAGTCGGACAAAAAACACCGGG. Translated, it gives CASSRTKNTG. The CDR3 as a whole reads CASSRTKNTGQLYF.